The T cell receptor (beta chain) described here comes from a study of post-analysis software for immune sequencing data. Points from the study as a whole: Multiple sclerosis was associated with a significant reduction in normalized Chao1 diversity relative to controls. Samples made in the same batch grouped tightly together by F measure. TRBV segments more frequent in patients than in controls numbered roughly 5 and included TRBV5-6, TRBV5-1 and TRBV20-1.

As for this clonotype: Its specificity is unknown.

TCR beta libraries were prepared from cDNA with unique molecular identifiers. A population of roughly 0.85 to 10 million T cells gave rise to about 500,000 cDNA molecules. One entry per CDR3 protein results from TCRdb running MiXCR on the PCR reads. Among some 700,000 distinct CDR3 sequences, 59% were seen once, and the ten largest hold 11%. The germline gives CDR1 DFQATT, CDR2 SNEGSKA (reference sequence). The length of the CDR3 is 16 residues. The rearrangement uses TRBV20-1 and TRBJ2-5; TRBD2 matches at 12 bases. The DNA end is a closer match to TRBJ2-7, so the J assignment may be wrong. This TCR derives from a girl aged 2-10 years with multiple sclerosis. The sample was blood. In nucleotides, the CDR3 is TGCAGTGCTTCGAAGGCCGGGACTAGCGGGCATAACGAGCAGTACTTC. It yields the protein CSASKAGTSGHNEQYF.